The 17 T cell receptor beta chains below come from one sample, sequenced in a study of T-cell memory formation after mild COVID-19. MiXCR was run by TCRdb on the 5' RACE reads, yielding one entry per CDR3 protein. This table holds hundreds of thousands of distinct CDR3 sequences, approximately 14% found once. Sequencing used PBMCs or a T cell subset sorted from them (not recorded which). All receptors derive from a man aged 18-30 years who had mild COVID-19 (a few samples of this study predate the infection). Cell type and time point are not known.

This clonotype has only a few counts. This chain joins TRBV29-1 and TRBJ2-6; 7 bases fit TRBD2. The CDR3 consists of 17 residues. Germline CDR1 SQVTM, CDR2 ANQGSEA. Trimming cost V 4 bases and J 0 bases; bases outside gene matches: 9. The CDR3 DNA sequence: TGCAGCGTTGGGGGCAGGGAGGGGATCTCTGGGGCCAACGTCCTGACTTTC. This sequence encodes CSVGGREGISGANVLTF.

The chain has TRBV12-3 or TRBV12-4 and TRBJ1-5; D remains unclear. Trimming removed 4 bases from V and 9 bases from J, with 16 bases in between. The CDR3 is 14 residues long. DNA for the CDR3: TGTGCCAGCAGTTCTGACTGGTCCGTGGCGCCCCAGCATTTT. This encodes CASSSDWSVAPQHF.

This clonotype was seen many times. This chain joins TRBV9 and TRBJ1-2; 8 bases align to TRBD1. Trimming took 4 bases from V and 7 from J; bases not matched to a gene: 6. This CDR3 has 13 amino acids. CDR1 is SGDLS and CDR2 is YYNGEE in the germline V gene. CDR3 amino acids: CASSSDRGLGYTF. The CDR3 DNA sequence: TGTGCCAGCAGCTCCGACAGGGGTCTTGGCTACACCTTC. The full variable domain, in which reference TRBV9 and TRBJ1-2 provide the parts outside the CDR3, is DSGVTQTPKHLITATGQRVTLRCSPRSGDLSVYWYQQSLDQGLQFLIQYYNGEERAKGNILERFSAQQFPDLHSELNLSSLELGDSALYFCASSSDRGLGYTFGSGTRLTVV.

This clonotype was observed a handful of times. J is TRBJ1-2 and V is TRBV3-1; 11 bases match TRBD1. Germline V gene sequence: CDR1 LGHDT, CDR2 YNNKEL (reference sequence). Trimming took 6 bases from V and 7 from J; bases not matched to a gene: 4. The CDR3 is 13 amino acids. DNA for the CDR3: TGTGCCAGCAGACGGACAGGGGGCGGTGGCTACACCTTC. This gives the protein CASRRTGGGGYTF.

The genes are TRBV10-1 and TRBJ2-1; 9 nucleotides align to TRBD2. The germline CDR1 and CDR2 sequences are WNHNN and SYGVQD (reference sequence). This CDR3 comprises 15 residues. The J segment lost 9 bases and the V segment lost 0 bases, leaving 6 bases of the junction unmatched. The CDR3 reads CASSESVAGVVEQFF. DNA for the CDR3: TGCGCCAGCAGTGAGTCGGTAGCGGGGGTGGTTGAGCAGTTCTTC.

The CDR3 sequence: CASRGYDRGNTEAFF. As DNA, the CDR3 is TGTGCCAGCAGAGGATACGACAGGGGAAACACTGAAGCTTTCTTT. The V and J genes are TRBV11-2 and TRBJ1-1; 8 nucleotides align to TRBD1. CDR1 is SGHAT, CDR2 FQNNGV, per germline. V gave up 6 bases and J gave up 2 bases; unmatched junction bases: 8. The CDR3 contains 15 residues.

The table lists this clonotype with many counts. The chain joins TRBV12-3 or TRBV12-4 to TRBJ2-5, with D perhaps matching TRBD1 or TRBD2 (6 bases each). Trimming cost V 6 bases and J 1 base, with 15 bases left between them. This CDR3 is built from 15 residues. The CDR3, as DNA: TGTGCCAGCAGCCCAAGGGGGGCTCTCCAAGAGACCCAGTACTTC. It is translated as CASSPRGALQETQYF.

This clonotype showed up just a few times. This rearrangement joins TRBV12-3 or TRBV12-4 to TRBJ1-5; perhaps TRBD1 as D (6 bases). CDR3 size: 13 residues. V was shortened by 6 bases and J by 6 bases, with 12 bases between the two germline ends. Here the CDR3 reads CASSLQGGQPQHF. As DNA, the CDR3 is TGTGCCAGCAGCTTACAGGGTGGTCAGCCCCAGCATTTT.

The chain couples TRBV29-1 to TRBJ2-1; D gene ambiguous. CDR3 length equals 13 residues. Per germline, CDR1 SQVTM and CDR2 ANQGSEA. V was trimmed by 5 bases and J by 4 bases, leaving 12 bases between them. In nucleotides, the CDR3 is TGCAGCGTTTTCCTCAGCGCTTACAATGAGCAGTTCTTC. It encodes CSVFLSAYNEQFF.

This clonotype was seen more than once but under ten times. The V gene is TRBV20-1, the J gene TRBJ1-2; D perhaps matches TRBD1 (5 bases). CDR3 length: 15 residues. The ends were cut back, 2 bases at V and 7 bases at J, with 20 bases in the middle. The V gene's germline CDR1 is DFQATT and CDR2 SNEGSKA (reference sequence). The CDR3 region has the DNA TGCAGTGCTAGAATAACGGCAGCAGGGATAGGTGGCTACACCTTC. It encodes CSARITAAGIGGYTF.

This clonotype was seen ten or more times. The chain recombines TRBV5-1 with TRBJ2-7, with 7 positions matching TRBD1. The ends lost 3 bases at V and 1 base at J; junction bases unmatched: 4. The CDR3 consists of 14 residues. Per the germline V gene, CDR1 is SGHRS and CDR2 is YFSETQ. The CDR3 here is CASSSSTGSYEQYF. CDR3 nucleotide sequence: TGCGCCAGCAGCTCCTCGACAGGGTCCTACGAGCAGTACTTC. Full variable domain (outside the CDR3, taken from reference TRBV5-1 and TRBJ2-7): KAGVTQTPRYLIKTRGQQVTLSCSPISGHRSVSWYQQTPGQGLQFLFEYFSETQRNKGNFPGRFSGRQFSNSRSEMNVSTLELGDSALYLCASSSSTGSYEQYFGPGTRLTVT.

This clonotype has a handful of counts. V usage is TRBV2 and J usage is TRBJ2-1; TRBD1 matches 10 bases. Germline loops: CDR1 SNHLY, CDR2 FYNNEI. The CDR3 runs to 14 residues. Losses at the gene ends were 7 bases for V and 3 bases for J; bases not matched to a gene: 3. CDR3 DNA: TGTGCCAGCACGAGGGACAGGGGCTACAATGAGCAGTTCTTC. This encodes CASTRDRGYNEQFF.

V gene TRBV15 combines with J gene TRBJ2-2; TRBD2 matches 9 bases. This CDR3 comprises 14 residues. In germline, CDR1 is LNHNV, CDR2 YYDKDF (reference sequence). V was clipped by 6 bases and J by 6 bases; unmatched bases: 5. The CDR3 loop reads CATSRGGEAGELFF. As DNA, the CDR3 is TGTGCCACCAGTCGCGGGGGGGAGGCCGGGGAGCTGTTTTTT. The full variable domain, rest sourced from reference TRBV15 and TRBJ2-2, is DAMVIQNPRYQVTQFGKPVTLSCSQTLNHNVMYWYQQKSSQAPKLLFHYYDKDFNNEADTPDNFQSRRPNTSFCFLDIRSPGLGDTAMYLCATSRGGEAGELFFGEGSRLTVL.

The chain couples TRBV20-1 to TRBJ2-1; a possible D gene is TRBD2 (7 bases). Trimming took off 3 bases at V and 6 bases at J, with 15 bases between the two ends. The CDR3 contains 14 residues. The germline CDR1 and CDR2 sequences are DFQATT and SNEGSKA (reference sequence). CDR3 sequence (DNA): TGCAGTGCTAGTCGGGGGGCTATGGGCAATGAGCAGTTCTTC. Translated: CSASRGAMGNEQFF.

This clonotype came up a few times. V gene TRBV7-3 combines with J gene TRBJ2-2; 10 bases are a match to TRBD2. V lost 5 bases to trimming and J lost 6 bases; unmatched junction nucleotides: 9. Per the germline V gene, CDR1 is SGHTA and CDR2 is FQGTGA. The CDR3 loop spans 16 amino acids. The CDR3 spells CASSRGGSGGPGELFF. The CDR3 bases are TGTGCCAGCAGCCGAGGTGGTAGCGGGGGGCCCGGGGAGCTGTTTTTT.

The DNA of the CDR3 is TGTGCCAGCAGTTACCCTCAAGGTGAGCAGTTCTTC. Translation gives CASSYPQGEQFF. The V gene is TRBV6-2 or TRBV6-3, the J gene TRBJ2-1; no firm D call. Trimming shortened V by 2 bases and J by 9 bases, and 8 bases separated the two germline ends. Germline CDR1 and CDR2: MNHEY and SVGEGT. This CDR3 has 12 amino acids.

The chain employs TRBV10-3 and TRBJ2-3; either TRBD1 or TRBD2 may fit D (5 bases each). The CDR3 has 17 residues. V dropped 0 bases and J dropped 1 base, with 14 bases sitting between them. CDR1 is ENHRY, CDR2 SYGVKD, per germline. In nucleotides, the CDR3 is TGTGCCATCAGTGAGTCGAACCTGGGGGTGGGCACAGATACGCAGTATTTT. Its translation: CAISESNLGVGTDTQYF.